Below, 18 T cell receptor beta chains from the same sample are listed, as sequenced in a study of T cell responses to AZD1222 COVID-19 vaccine. The method was immunoSEQ multiplex PCR; TCRdb's version includes in-frame clones alone and lacks a portion of them. In the table there are some 22,000 clones, about 80% of which are singletons. Sequencing used peripheral blood, obtained on day 0 of AZD1222 vaccination. All receptors come from an adult in good health.

The gene calls are TRBV25-1 and TRBJ2-7; 9 nucleotides line up with TRBD1. The ends lost 1 base at V and 5 bases at J; junction bases unmatched: 12. CDR1 and CDR2 (germline): MGHDK, SYGVNS. The CDR3 sequence is 17 residues long. The CDR3 bases are TGTGCCAGCAGTGAATCCTGGTTCGAGACAGGGGGAGACGAGCAGTACTTC. Translation gives CASSESWFETGGDEQYF.

This clone was seen a handful of times. The chain recombines TRBV7-6 with TRBJ1-5; 7 nucleotides line up with TRBD1. J lost 7 bases, V lost 5 bases, and 14 bases had no gene match. CDR3 length: 16 amino acids. CDR1 is SGHVS, CDR2 FNYEAQ, per germline. The CDR3 region is CASSVGSEGARQPQHF. CDR3 coding DNA: TGTGCCAGCAGCGTAGGGTCCGAGGGGGCAAGGCAGCCCCAGCATTTT.

The chain carries TRBV18 and TRBJ2-3, with 7 nucleotides matching TRBD2. The CDR3 covers 13 residues. The ends lost 4 bases at V and 4 bases at J; junction bases unmatched: 2. Germline loops: CDR1 KGHSH, CDR2 LQKENI. This chain's CDR3 is CASSRLAADTQYF. CDR3 in DNA: TGTGCCAGCTCACGACTAGCAGCAGATACGCAGTATTTT.

V and J are TRBV11-1 and TRBJ2-2, with 8 nucleotides matching TRBD1. J gave up 2 bases and V 3 bases, and 2 bases lay outside the gene matches. This CDR3 has 15 residues. The V gene's germline CDR1 is SGHAT and CDR2 FQDESV (reference sequence). CDR3 nucleotide sequence: TGTGCCAGCAGCTTGGGACAGGTTAACACCGGGGAGCTGTTTTTT. Its protein is CASSLGQVNTGELFF. The full variable domain, with the rest looked up from reference TRBV11-1 and TRBJ2-2, is EAEVAQSPRYKITEKSQAVAFWCDPISGHATLYWYRQILGQGPELLVQFQDESVVDDSQLPKDRFSAERLKGVDSTLKIQPAELGDSAMYLCASSLGQVNTGELFFGEGSRLTVL.

The rearrangement uses TRBV7-9 and TRBJ1-4, with D uncertain. Germline loops: CDR1 SEHNR, CDR2 FQNEAQ (reference sequence). This CDR3 region has 15 residues. V was shortened by 4 bases and J by 0 bases, with 9 bases between the two germline ends. CDR3 sequence reads: CASSSYTATNEKLFF. CDR3 sequence (DNA): TGTGCCAGCAGCTCCTACACAGCAACTAATGAAAAACTGTTTTTT.

V usage is TRBV5-6 and J usage is TRBJ1-5; D perhaps matches TRBD1 (6 bases). The V gene's germline CDR1 is SGHDT and CDR2 YYEEEE. V gave up 4 bases and J gave up 7 bases, with 18 bases separating them. This CDR3 has 15 amino acids. CDR3 protein: CASSQGGRVVQPQHF. DNA for the CDR3: TGTGCCAGCAGCCAAGGGGGTAGAGTCGTCCAGCCCCAGCATTTT.

This clone was recorded only once. The chain has TRBV19 and TRBJ2-7; D gene ambiguous. Germline CDR1 and CDR2: LNHDA and SQIVND (reference sequence). V lost 8 bases and J lost 0, with 11 bases in between. The CDR3 totals 13 residues. The chain's CDR3 is CASGMTSSYEQYF. CDR3 DNA: TGTGCCAGTGGAATGACCAGCTCCTACGAGCAGTACTTC.

The rearrangement uses TRBV18 and TRBJ1-3, with 7 nucleotides matching TRBD1. With V trimmed by 3 bases and J by 0 bases, 8 bases remained unmatched. CDR1 is KGHSH and CDR2 is LQKENI in the germline V gene. This CDR3 has 17 residues. In DNA, the CDR3 is TGTGCCAGCTCACCTAGCAGACAGGGCCTCTCTGGAAACACCATATATTTT. Translating gives CASSPSRQGLSGNTIYF.

The V call is TRBV7-8, the J call TRBJ1-5, with a tentative D call TRBD1 (6 bases). V lost 4 bases and J lost 1, with 8 bases in between. The CDR3 spans 14 residues. CDR1 and CDR2 (germline): SGHVS, FQNEAQ. Here the CDR3 DNA reads TGTGCCAGCAGCTCTACAGGGAGCAATCAGCCCCAGCATTTT. Translating it yields CASSSTGSNQPQHF.

This chain connects TRBV27 to TRBJ2-4, with TRBD1 identical over 11 bases. Germline CDR1 is MNHEY and CDR2 is SMNVEV (reference sequence). V was clipped by 3 bases and J by 6 bases; unmatched bases: 4. The CDR3 runs 15 residues. The DNA for the CDR3 is TGTGCCAGCAGTTTGACAGGGACAGGGGGAAACATTCAGTACTTC. Its translation is CASSLTGTGGNIQYF.

The chain combines TRBV18 with TRBJ2-6; D not certain. Trimming stripped 4 bases from V and 2 bases from J, with 9 bases between. CDR1 and CDR2 from the germline V gene are KGHSH and LQKENI. The CDR3 has 15 amino acids. The CDR3 nucleotides read TGTGCCAGCTCACAGGACGTTGCTGGGGCCAACGTCCTGACTTTC. Translation: CASSQDVAGANVLTF.

This sequence joins TRBV6-5 and TRBJ1-3; D unclear. Germline values: CDR1 MNHEY, CDR2 SVGAGI. The CDR3 covers 13 residues. V was clipped by 6 bases and J by 0 bases, with 6 bases between them. The CDR3 here is CASREGSGNTIYF. The CDR3 DNA is TGTGCCAGCAGGGAGGGCTCTGGAAACACCATATATTTT.

The genes are TRBV4-3 and TRBJ2-1; the D gene is possibly TRBD1 (6 bases). The V gene's germline CDR1 is LGHNA and CDR2 YSLEER. The CDR3 spans 13 residues. V lost 4 bases, J lost 4 bases, and 8 bases lay in between. The CDR3 nucleotides are TGCGCCAGCAGCCGAGGACAGTACAATGAGCAGTTCTTC. It specifies CASSRGQYNEQFF.

The chain is built from TRBV11-1 and TRBJ1-1; no firm D call. Trimming cost V 1 base and J 3 bases, with 6 bases left between them. This CDR3 is built from 13 residues. Germline-derived CDR1 and CDR2 are SGHAT and FQDESV (reference sequence). CDR3 in amino acids: CASSLEADTEAFF. CDR3 DNA: TGTGCCAGCAGCTTAGAGGCGGACACTGAAGCTTTCTTT.

The chain uses TRBV28 and TRBJ2-2; D possibly corresponds to TRBD1 (6 bases). Germline assignment: CDR1 MDHEN and CDR2 SYDVKM. The CDR3 length is 14 residues. Between the trimmed V and J ends, which lost 3 bases and 9 bases, there was a span of 14 bases. CDR3 amino acids: CASSFYTTGRELFF. CDR3 nucleotides: TGTGCCAGCAGTTTTTATACAACAGGGAGGGAGCTGTTTTTT.

V and J are TRBV4-1 and TRBJ1-1; the D is unclear. CDR1 and CDR2 (germline): MGHRA, YSYEKL. Trimming left V 9 bases short and J 5 bases short, with 19 bases between. The CDR3 is 14 amino acids. CDR3 coding DNA: TGCGCCAGTATGGAGGCACCCGGGAATACTGAAGCTTTCTTT. This gives the protein CASMEAPGNTEAFF.

This clone was seen only once. The chain has TRBV28 and TRBJ1-6; D not certain. V dropped 3 bases and J dropped 3 bases, with 9 bases sitting between them. Germline assignment: CDR1 MDHEN and CDR2 SYDVKM. The CDR3 has 15 amino acids. The CDR3 reads CASSFQAYYNSPLHF. The CDR3 DNA reads TGTGCCAGCAGTTTTCAGGCATACTATAATTCACCCCTCCACTTT.

CDR3 nucleotides: TGCGCCAGCAGCCAGTCCGGGACAGACTATGGCTACACCTTC. The encoded protein is CASSQSGTDYGYTF. This chain joins TRBV5-1 and TRBJ1-2; the match to TRBD1 covers 7 bases. The CDR3 covers 14 residues. The V and J ends lost 4 bases and 3 bases, in that order; junction bases with no gene match: 6. CDR1 is SGHRS, CDR2 YFSETQ, per germline.